This is a list of T cell receptor beta chains from one sample in a study of CD8+CD57+ T cells in acquired aplastic anemia. Each CDR3 protein is one row after TCRdb ran MiXCR on the reads. The table lists about 160,000 distinct CDR3 sequences, about 64% of them singletons, with around 45% in the top ten. The specimen sequenced was sorted CD4+, CD8+, or CD8+CD57+ T cells (not recorded which) from PBMCs. The receptors were sampled from a human donor with aplastic anemia. Each CDR3 is given with its conserved first and last residue. A D gene is named only where the DNA matches it firmly. Rows may omit the clone size; those that give it use once, few, many or a size class.

CDR3nt: TGTGCCAGCAGGACTAGCGGGGGTTACGAGCAGTACTTC
CDR3aa: CASRTSGGYEQYF
len: 13
abundance: -
v_gene: TRBV2
d_gene: TRBD2
j_gene: TRBJ2-7

CDR3nt: TGTGCCACCAGCAGAGTGACCTTAGGGGCCGAGCAGTACTTC
CDR3aa: CATSRVTLGAEQYF
len: 14
abundance: -
v_gene: TRBV15
d_gene: -
j_gene: TRBJ2-7

CDR3nt: TGTGCCAGTAGTATATCTCAGGGACACACCGGGGAGCTGTTTTTT
CDR3aa: CASSISQGHTGELFF
len: 15
abundance: -
v_gene: TRBV19
d_gene: -
j_gene: TRBJ2-2

CDR3nt: TGTGCCAGCAGCCTAATTTCGGGGGGAGAGACCCAGTACTTC
CDR3aa: CASSLISGGETQYF
len: 14
abundance: many
v_gene: TRBV12-3/TRBV12-4
d_gene: TRBD2
j_gene: TRBJ2-5

CDR3nt: TGTGCCAGCAGCTCTCTGGGGGGTTCCAAGTTCTTC
CDR3aa: CASSSLGGSKFF
len: 12
abundance: -
v_gene: TRBV13
d_gene: -
j_gene: TRBJ2-1

CDR3nt: TGTGCCAGTAGTATCGACGGCCTCTATGGCTACACCTTC
CDR3aa: CASSIDGLYGYTF
len: 13
abundance: -
v_gene: TRBV19
d_gene: -
j_gene: TRBJ1-2

CDR3nt: TGTGCCAGCAGCGGAGGGACAGGGGGGATAACCGGGGAGCTGTTTTTT
CDR3aa: CASSGGTGGITGELFF
len: 16
abundance: -
v_gene: TRBV14
d_gene: TRBD1
j_gene: TRBJ2-2

CDR3nt: TGTGCCAGCAGTGACCAGGGCACAACCTACGAGCAGTACTTC
CDR3aa: CASSDQGTTYEQYF
len: 14
abundance: -
v_gene: TRBV2
d_gene: -
j_gene: TRBJ2-7

CDR3nt: TGCGCCAGCAGCCATTCCACGGGGGGGGAATACAATGAGCAGTTCTTC
CDR3aa: CASSHSTGGEYNEQFF
len: 16
abundance: few
v_gene: TRBV4-3
d_gene: TRBD2
j_gene: TRBJ2-1

CDR3nt: TGTGCCAGCAGCGAACCACCGGGACTAGCGGCAGGTGAGCAGTTCTTC
CDR3aa: CASSEPPGLAAGEQFF
len: 16
abundance: -
v_gene: TRBV7-9
d_gene: TRBD2
j_gene: TRBJ2-1

CDR3nt: TGTGCCAGCAGCTTAGTGGAGGGGGCTCAAGAGACCCAGTACTTC
CDR3aa: CASSLVEGAQETQYF
len: 15
abundance: -
v_gene: TRBV7-8
d_gene: -
j_gene: TRBJ2-5

CDR3nt: TGTGCCAGCAGCTCCTTGGGGGGGTACACAGATACGCAGTATTTT
CDR3aa: CASSSLGGYTDTQYF
len: 15
abundance: -
v_gene: TRBV7-3
d_gene: TRBD2
j_gene: TRBJ2-3

CDR3nt: TGTGCCTGGAGCTCTAGCGGGCAGAAGGGGAGCACAGATACGCAGTATTTT
CDR3aa: CAWSSSGQKGSTDTQYF
len: 17
abundance: -
v_gene: TRBV30
d_gene: TRBD2
j_gene: TRBJ2-3

CDR3nt: TGTGCCTCTAAACTCGAGAGCGGGAGGTCTGAGCAGTTCTTC
CDR3aa: CASKLESGRSEQFF
len: 14
abundance: -
v_gene: TRBV19
d_gene: TRBD2
j_gene: TRBJ2-1

CDR3nt: TGTGCCAGCACCTCACAGGGGGCTTGGAACGAGCAGTACTTC
CDR3aa: CASTSQGAWNEQYF
len: 14
abundance: -
v_gene: TRBV6-6
d_gene: TRBD1
j_gene: TRBJ2-7

CDR3nt: TGTGCCAGCAGTTACTCGATGGGGGGCGATGGCTACACCTTC
CDR3aa: CASSYSMGGDGYTF
len: 14
abundance: -
v_gene: TRBV10-3
d_gene: -
j_gene: TRBJ1-2

CDR3nt: TGTGCCAGCAGTCACGGACAAGCCGAGCAGTACTTC
CDR3aa: CASSHGQAEQYF
len: 12
abundance: -
v_gene: TRBV2
d_gene: -
j_gene: TRBJ2-7